A single T cell receptor beta chain is shown here with its context. Antigen unknown. Primers: 60 Vbeta forward and 13 Jbeta reverse. Generated by immunoSEQ multiplex PCR, the TCRdb table keeps only in-frame clones and is missing some. Seen here are around 87,000 clones, 65% to 85% observed once, and the top ten hold approximately 1.1%. V trimming: 8 bases; J trimming: 8 bases; junction bases outside the gene matches: 9. The CDR3 is 13 amino acids. The germline V gene encodes CDR1 LNHNV and CDR2 YYDKDF (reference sequence). This entry belongs to a study of cytomegalovirus exposure and HLA in healthy donors. At the level of the study: Early released data had around 88 million unique TCRs, all coming from HLA-typed donors.

Regarding the study as a whole: Being productive about 90% or about 30% of the time was typical of most TCR beta V segments in an earlier analysis. Most TCR sequences were rare, but some public TCRs occurred in many donors. A few chains tied to CMV proved CMV antigen-specific in vitro.

The rearrangement uses TRBV15 and TRBJ2-1; the match to TRBD2 covers 7 bases. The sample was PBMCs. This sequence was found in a girl aged 2 to 10 in good health and CMV-seropositive. Written as DNA, the CDR3 is TGTGCCACCTCGACTAGCAGGGTCGATGAGCAGTTCTTC. This codes for CATSTSRVDEQFF.